This T cell receptor beta chain was recovered during a study of blood T cell repertoires in COVID-19. Participants had their cohort set by participant-reported clinical history. Participants classified as exposed had met a COVID-19 case within 2 weeks before study entry. J gave up 4 bases and V 1 base, and 3 bases lay outside the gene matches. CDR1 and CDR2 (germline): LNHNV, YYDKDF (reference sequence). The CDR3 contains 15 residues. Original processing notes: From reference gene primer amplification, estimates of nucleated cell counts were derived. TCRdb keeps only in-frame clones here, not all; method: immunoSEQ multiplex PCR. That table is the source of V, J and clone size, and D and trimming were worked out from the DNA. The sample carries about 260,000 clones, less than 95% recorded once.

This clonotype was obtained from a man aged 40-49 years who had been exposed to COVID-19. The V and J genes are TRBV15 and TRBJ2-2; the match to TRBD2 covers 7 bases. The sequencing input was PBMCs or T cells enriched from blood (not recorded which). Here the CDR3 DNA reads TGTGCCACCAGCAGAGTAGCGGGCCCCACCGGGGAGCTGTTTTTT. Its translation is CATSRVAGPTGELFF.